This TCR beta chain was observed in a study of T-cell reconstitution after alpha-beta-depleted transplantation in children. Unique molecular identifiers were used in preparing the TCRbeta library. TCRdb reprocessed the PCR reads via MiXCR and lists one record per CDR3 protein. This repertoire shows under 250,000 distinct CDR3 sequences, about 15% found once; its top ten account for about two fifths. CDR1 ENHRY and CDR2 SYGVKD come from the germline V gene. The CDR3 runs to 15 residues. Trimming removed 6 bases from V and 0 bases from J, with 14 bases in between. General study points: Recipient T cells and thymic progenitors that survived gave rise to the high TCRbeta diversity observed at day 60 in some patients. The origin of alpha-beta T cells about two months after transplant was reportedly several hundred expanded graft clones. T-cell numbers and diversity one year post-transplant derived largely from freshly generated T cells.

To note about this clonotype: The antigen is undetermined.

The sample in question was PBMCs, mostly from graft donor cells, obtained 360 days after TCRalphabeta/CD19-depleted stem cell transplant. This chain uses TRBV10-3 with TRBJ1-1; D is unresolved. The sequence derives from a male patient between 2 and 15 years old who had a stem cell transplant for acute lymphoblastic leukemia, so the T cells may come from the graft donor. The CDR3 spells CAIRDTRTLNTEAFF. CDR3 DNA sequence: TGTGCCATCAGAGATACCCGGACGTTGAACACTGAAGCTTTCTTT.